What follows are 27 T cell receptor beta chains derived from one specimen sequenced in a study of T-cell memory formation after mild COVID-19 (dated by TCRdb to the early 2020s). The library came from 5' RACE. This sample was sequenced with an Illumina NovaSeq 6000. Starting from the raw public reads, TCRdb applied fastp trimming at Q25, assembled clones with MiXCR and retained in-frame beta chains. Rows merge per CDR3 protein into single entries with the most common DNA and genes. In all, the sample holds around 450,000 distinct CDR3 sequences, and around 20% of those were seen once. The ten largest account for 7.5% to 9.5% of the sample. The source material was PBMCs or a T cell subset sorted from them (not recorded which). These receptors were taken from an adult woman who had mild COVID-19 (a few samples of this study predate the infection). The sample titles of this study are shuffled in the database, so cell type and time point are left out; the donor was told from shared clones.

The chain couples TRBV20-1 to TRBJ2-7; the D is unclear. V lost 3 bases and J lost 2, with 11 bases in between. Germline assignment: CDR1 DFQATT and CDR2 SNEGSKA (reference sequence). The CDR3 length is 13 residues. For the CDR3, the DNA is TGCAGTGCTAGCCCCGTGCCCGCCTACGAGCAGTACTTC. It encodes CSASPVPAYEQYF.

V is TRBV27 and J is TRBJ1-1; D is perhaps TRBD1 (6 bases). The V and J ends lost 8 bases and 5 bases respectively, with 27 bases between them. Germline V gene lookup returns CDR1 MNHEY and CDR2 SMNVEV (reference sequence). CDR3 size: 17 residues. The CDR3: CASRSPRQAYSGTEAFF. The CDR3 DNA reads as TGTGCCAGCCGAAGCCCCAGACAGGCGTATTCAGGGACTGAAGCTTTCTTT.

This clonotype was detected a few times. V usage is TRBV20-1 and J usage is TRBJ2-1; TRBD2 aligns across 9 bases. The CDR3 has 16 amino acids. CDR1 is DFQATT and CDR2 is SNEGSKA in the germline V gene (reference sequence). The J segment lost 6 bases and the V segment lost 0 bases, leaving 9 bases of the junction unmatched. The chain's CDR3 is CSARDLRAGGFNEQFF. In DNA form, the CDR3 reads TGCAGTGCTAGAGATCTGCGAGCGGGAGGTTTCAATGAGCAGTTCTTC.

This clonotype came up many times. The V gene is TRBV19, the J gene TRBJ1-1; 9 bases line up with TRBD1. The length of the CDR3 is 14 residues. V was clipped by 7 bases and J by 4 bases; unmatched bases: 7. Germline values: CDR1 LNHDA, CDR2 SQIVND (reference sequence). The CDR3 loop reads CASTILQGATEAFF. CDR3 sequence (DNA): TGTGCCAGTACCATATTACAGGGGGCCACTGAAGCTTTCTTT.

V usage is TRBV28 and J usage is TRBJ1-3; 8 bases map to TRBD1. The CDR3 has 19 residues. With V trimmed by 0 bases and J by 3 bases, 13 bases remained unmatched. The germline V gene has CDR1 MDHEN and CDR2 SYDVKM. The CDR3 sequence: CASSLWVGNQGAYGNTIYF. The CDR3 DNA sequence: TGTGCCAGCAGTTTATGGGTCGGGAACCAGGGGGCGTATGGAAACACCATATATTTT.

This clonotype was seen a few times. The chain uses TRBV4-3 and TRBJ2-7, with TRBD2 identical over 7 bases. This CDR3 is 17 amino acids long. Losses at the gene ends were 1 base for V and 0 bases for J; bases not matched to a gene: 9. Germline V gene lookup returns CDR1 LGHNA and CDR2 YSLEER. CDR3 loop: CASSQGHGGDISYEQYF. CDR3 bases: TGCGCCAGCAGCCAAGGGCATGGGGGGGATATCTCCTACGAGCAGTACTTC.

The chain links TRBV5-1 to TRBJ2-3; D might be TRBD2 (6 bases). CDR3 size: 16 residues. V lost 5 bases, J lost 4 bases, and 20 bases lay in between. Germline loops: CDR1 SGHRS, CDR2 YFSETQ. The CDR3 DNA reads as TGCGCCAGCAGTTACTACCCGGGACTCTTATCAGATACGCAGTATTTT. Protein: CASSYYPGLLSDTQYF.

This clonotype was seen repeatedly, ten times or more. The chain joins TRBV12-3 or TRBV12-4 to TRBJ1-6; D is unclear. CDR3 size: 15 residues. V lost 5 bases and J 0 bases, leaving 8 bases between the germline ends. CDR3 bases: TGTGCCAGCAGTCGGACGGCCTCCTATAATTCACCCCTCCACTTT. It is translated as CASSRTASYNSPLHF.

The chain recombines TRBV27 with TRBJ2-1; no firm D call. The CDR3 has 16 amino acids. Germline lookup yields CDR1 MNHEY and CDR2 SMNVEV (reference sequence). The V end lost 3 bases, the J end lost 5 bases, and 17 bases lay between the germline ends. The chain's CDR3 is CASSFAPRHDHNEQFF. The CDR3 DNA follows: TGTGCCAGCAGTTTCGCGCCTAGGCATGACCACAATGAGCAGTTCTTC.

This clonotype turned up a few times. CDR3 amino acids: CASREPSTDTQYF. The CDR3 coding sequence is TGCGCCAGCAGGGAGCCAAGCACAGATACGCAGTATTTT. The V and J genes are TRBV5-1 and TRBJ2-3; D not resolved. The CDR3 extends over 13 amino acids. The V gene's germline CDR1 is SGHRS and CDR2 YFSETQ. Between the trimmed V and J ends, which lost 5 bases and 0 bases, there was a span of 7 bases.

This clonotype showed up just a few times. V and J are TRBV4-1 and TRBJ2-2; D may be TRBD2 (7 bases). The CDR3 contains 16 residues. Germline loops: CDR1 MGHRA, CDR2 YSYEKL. Trimming stripped 3 bases from V and 7 bases from J, with 18 bases between. This CDR3 is CASSHPVGGGHGELFF. In nucleotides, the CDR3 is TGCGCCAGCAGCCATCCCGTCGGCGGGGGACACGGGGAGCTGTTTTTT.

The chain couples TRBV25-1 to TRBJ1-1; D unresolved. CDR1 is MGHDK, CDR2 SYGVNS, per germline. CDR3 size: 10 residues. V dropped 8 bases and J dropped 4 bases, with 5 bases sitting between them. CDR3 protein: CASSGTEAFF. The CDR3 DNA reads as TGTGCCAGCTCGGGCACTGAAGCTTTCTTT.

This chain uses TRBV4-2 with TRBJ1-2; D is possibly TRBD1 (6 bases). Trimming shortened V by 3 bases and J by 4 bases, and 12 bases separated the two germline ends. Germline V lookup: CDR1 LGHNA, CDR2 YNFKEQ. This CDR3 comprises 14 residues. The CDR3 is CASSHDQGPYGYTF. As DNA, the CDR3 is TGTGCCAGCAGCCATGACCAGGGGCCCTATGGCTACACCTTC.

This clonotype was counted only a few times. The V gene is TRBV5-1, the J gene TRBJ2-5; TRBD1 matches 8 bases. Looked up from germline, CDR1 is SGHRS and CDR2 is YFSETQ. CDR3 length: 14 residues. The V gene end was trimmed by 4 bases and the J gene end by 5 bases; junction bases not matched to a gene: 7. The CDR3 loop is CASSRQGAGETQYF. In nucleotides, the CDR3 is TGCGCCAGCAGCCGTCAGGGGGCTGGGGAGACCCAGTACTTC.

This clonotype was seen a few times. The CDR3 is CASSQDSRLAIANTGELFF. The CDR3, as DNA: TGCGCCAGCAGCCAAGATAGCAGACTAGCGATCGCGAACACCGGGGAGCTGTTTTTT. The chain is built from TRBV4-3 and TRBJ2-2; TRBD2 matches 8 bases. V lost 0 bases to trimming and J lost 0 bases; unmatched junction nucleotides: 9. In germline, CDR1 is LGHNA, CDR2 YSLEER. This CDR3 comprises 19 residues.

The V call is TRBV11-2, the J call TRBJ1-1, with a tentative D call TRBD1 (5 bases). V lost 4 bases and J lost 4, with 13 bases in between. The germline V gene encodes CDR1 SGHAT and CDR2 FQNNGV. CDR3 size: 14 residues. The CDR3 coding sequence is TGTGCCAGCAGCTCCAGGGAGTTTGGCACTGAAGCTTTCTTT. Amino acid sequence: CASSSREFGTEAFF.

This clonotype was seen a handful of times. The V and J genes are TRBV12-3 or TRBV12-4 and TRBJ2-4; D remains ambiguous. This CDR3 comprises 17 residues. Trimming removed 0 bases from V and 0 bases from J, with 12 bases in between. The CDR3 nucleotides read TGTGCCAGCAGTTTAGCGCGATTCGAGCTAGCCAAAAACATTCAGTACTTC. It is translated as CASSLARFELAKNIQYF.

This clonotype was picked up a small number of times. The V and J genes are TRBV7-2 and TRBJ2-3; D gene unclear. The CDR3 has 14 amino acids. V lost 4 bases to trimming and J lost 0 bases, with 8 bases between them. The germline V gene encodes CDR1 SGHTA and CDR2 FQGNSA. The CDR3 DNA sequence: TGTGCCAGCAGCTCCGGATCTAGCACAGATACGCAGTATTTT. This gives the protein CASSSGSSTDTQYF.

V and J are TRBV2 and TRBJ1-1, with 7 bases identical to TRBD1. The V segment lost 3 bases and the J segment 4 bases; nucleotides outside the gene matches: 20. The CDR3 length is 19 residues. The V gene's germline CDR1 is SNHLY and CDR2 FYNNEI. CDR3 loop: CASSDPSAQGWGGSTEAFF. The CDR3 DNA sequence: TGTGCCAGCAGTGACCCCTCGGCACAGGGGTGGGGAGGGAGCACTGAAGCTTTCTTT.

This clonotype was recorded at least ten times. The rearrangement joins TRBV4-1 to TRBJ2-1; D is unresolved. V lost 0 bases, J lost 2 bases, and 11 bases lay in between. The CDR3 is made up of 16 amino acids. The germline CDR1 and CDR2 sequences are MGHRA and YSYEKL. The CDR3 here is CASSQEKGRTYNEQFF. CDR3 DNA sequence: TGCGCCAGCAGCCAAGAAAAGGGCAGAACCTACAATGAGCAGTTCTTC.

This chain uses TRBV7-2 with TRBJ2-3; D might be TRBD1 (7 bases). Germline V gene lookup returns CDR1 SGHTA and CDR2 FQGNSA. CDR3 length: 16 amino acids. V was cut by 5 bases and J by 4 bases, with 19 bases left in between. CDR3 DNA: TGTGCCAGCAGCCTACATAGCGGAACAGGGGCAGATACGCAGTATTTT. Translating gives CASSLHSGTGADTQYF.

In its sample, this clonotype was seen a few times. The CDR3 DNA reads TGTGCCAGCAGCAATCCAAGGAGAGGGGGCACAGATACGCAGTATTTT. This gives the protein CASSNPRRGGTDTQYF. The chain recombines TRBV21-1 with TRBJ2-3; TRBD1 was called by the table and not checked on the DNA. TRBV21-1 is flagged as a pseudogene. The CDR3 runs 16 residues.

The V call is TRBV27, the J call TRBJ1-5, with a weak D call TRBD1 (5 bases). CDR3 length: 16 amino acids. Germline V gene data show CDR1 as MNHEY and CDR2 as SMNVEV (reference sequence). V lost 7 bases and J 0 bases, leaving 16 bases between the germline ends. CDR3 in amino acids: CASNPSGHFSNQPQHF. For the CDR3, the DNA is TGTGCCAGCAATCCATCAGGACATTTTAGCAATCAGCCCCAGCATTTT.

This clonotype has a handful of counts. The chain is built from TRBV7-9 and TRBJ1-2; 7 bases are shared with TRBD1. The CDR3 runs to 15 residues. Germline V gene sequence: CDR1 SEHNR, CDR2 FQNEAQ (reference sequence). The junction had 10 bases not matched to a gene; V was cut back by 5 bases and J by 4 bases. CDR3 sequence (DNA): TGTGCCAGCAGCCCAGCCGGACAGGAGTTCTATGGCTACACCTTC. Its translation is CASSPAGQEFYGYTF. The full variable domain, rest sourced from reference TRBV7-9 and TRBJ1-2, is DTGVSQNPRHKITKRGQNVTFRCDPISEHNRLYWYRQTLGQGPEFLTYFQNEAQLEKSRLLSDRFSAERPKGSFSTLEIQRTEQGDSAMYLCASSPAGQEFYGYTFGSGTRLTVV.

Remarks on this clonotype: The junction and the germline gene differ at one end; a read error may be behind it. The rearrangement links TRBV19 to TRBJ1-1; TRBD1 matches 8 bases. This CDR3 has 14 amino acids. CDR1 and CDR2 (germline): LNHDA, SQIVND (reference sequence). The CDR3 DNA follows: TGTGCCAGTGGAACTACAGGGGGGAACAGTGAAGCTTTCTTT. It encodes CASGTTGGNSEAFF.

Here the CDR3 reads CASSYSKYDHGYTF. The CDR3, as DNA: TGTGCCAGCAGTTACTCGAAGTATGACCATGGCTACACCTTC. The chain employs TRBV6-2 or TRBV6-3 and TRBJ1-2; D is unclear. Trimming removed 0 bases from V and 6 bases from J, with 11 bases in between. This CDR3 region has 14 residues. The V gene's germline CDR1 is MNHEY and CDR2 SVGEGT.

This clonotype was counted at least ten times. The chain carries TRBV2 and TRBJ2-7; D is ambiguous. Germline V gives CDR1 SNHLY, CDR2 FYNNEI. The CDR3 consists of 12 residues. V gave up 0 bases and J gave up 3 bases, with 3 bases separating them. The CDR3 DNA reads TGTGCCAGCAGTGAAGCGGGCTACGAGCAGTACTTC. It is translated as CASSEAGYEQYF.